This T cell receptor (beta chain) was captured by sequencing in a study of OX40 agonist ivuxolimab in advanced cancers. This CDR3 region has 13 residues. The germline CDR1 and CDR2 sequences are MNHEY and SVGAGI. V lost 2 bases and J 1 base, leaving 5 bases between the germline ends. Assay used: immunoSEQ multiplex PCR; TCRdb lists only in-frame clones, some missing. This repertoire shows tens of thousands of clones, roughly 89% found once; its top ten account for about 0.7%. This sequence was found in an adult with an advanced solid tumor such as melanoma, head and neck, liver or kidney cancer. Specimen: CD4+ or CD8+ T cells sorted from blood, collected in a trial of the OX40 agonist ivuxolimab. V and J are TRBV6-5 and TRBJ1-2; D not resolved. The CDR3 reads CASSYADNYGYTF. Here the CDR3 DNA reads TGTGCCAGCAGTTACGCAGATAACTATGGCTACACCTTC.